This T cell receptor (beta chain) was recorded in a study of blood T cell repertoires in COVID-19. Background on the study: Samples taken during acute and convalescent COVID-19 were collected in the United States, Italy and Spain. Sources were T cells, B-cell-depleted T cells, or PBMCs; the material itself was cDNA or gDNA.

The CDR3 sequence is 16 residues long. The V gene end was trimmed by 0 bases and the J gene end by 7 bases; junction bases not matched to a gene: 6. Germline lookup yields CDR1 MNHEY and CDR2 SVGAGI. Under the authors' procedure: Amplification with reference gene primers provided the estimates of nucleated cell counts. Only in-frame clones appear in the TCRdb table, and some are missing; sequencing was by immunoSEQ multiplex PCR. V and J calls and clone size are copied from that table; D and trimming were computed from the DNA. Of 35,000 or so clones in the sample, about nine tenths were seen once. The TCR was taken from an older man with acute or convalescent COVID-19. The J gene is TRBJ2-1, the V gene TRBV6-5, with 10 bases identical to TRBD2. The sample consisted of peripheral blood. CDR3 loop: CASSYSKGTSENEQFF. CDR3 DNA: TGTGCCAGCAGTTACTCGAAGGGGACTAGCGAGAATGAGCAGTTCTTC.